These 17 T cell receptor beta chains came from one sample sequenced in a study of regulatory T cells in long-lasting Graves disease. This sample's time point: persistent/refractory GD, antithyroid drugs over 5 years with positive TRAb. Making the TCR library involved RNA that had been extracted from PBMCs. TCR beta libraries were built with iRepertoire HTBI primers and Arm-PCR of CDR3 regions. TCRdb re-called the multiplex PCR reads with MiXCR, one entry per CDR3 protein. Seen here are a few hundred thousand distinct CDR3 sequences, about 23% observed once, and the top ten hold approximately 28%. The sample consisted of peripheral blood mononuclear cells (PBMCs), taken when the disease was refractory, from a patient treated with antithyroid drugs. Every receptor here comes from a woman aged 40-49 years with Graves disease.

Many counts were recorded for this clonotype. The chain joins TRBV20-1 to TRBJ2-3; the D is unclear. The germline V gene encodes CDR1 DFQATT and CDR2 SNEGSKA (reference sequence). This CDR3 spans 14 amino acids. Deletions cut 3 bases from V and 0 bases from J, with 10 bases between. The CDR3 spells CSARPLTSTDTQYF. CDR3 DNA sequence: TGCAGTGCTAGGCCACTGACTAGCACAGATACGCAGTATTTT.

V gene TRBV2 combines with J gene TRBJ1-2; tentatively, D is TRBD1 (5 bases). Germline V gene sequence: CDR1 SNHLY, CDR2 FYNNEI. V lost 0 bases and J lost 4, with 12 bases in between. The CDR3 is 15 amino acids. The CDR3: CASSEADTLPYGYTF. DNA of the CDR3: TGTGCCAGCAGTGAAGCGGACACCCTCCCCTATGGCTACACCTTC.

The chain couples TRBV20-1 to TRBJ2-1; D unclear. V was cut by 6 bases and J by 9 bases, with 12 bases left in between. Germline assignment: CDR1 DFQATT and CDR2 SNEGSKA (reference sequence). The CDR3 covers 11 residues. CDR3 amino acids: CSAQRSFEQFF. CDR3 sequence (DNA): TGCAGTGCGCAAAGATCGTTTGAGCAGTTCTTC.

The chain is built from TRBV3-1 and TRBJ1-1; perhaps TRBD1 as D (6 bases). Germline V gene sequence: CDR1 LGHDT, CDR2 YNNKEL (reference sequence). The V and J ends lost 8 bases and 4 bases respectively, with 17 bases between them. The CDR3 totals 14 residues. CDR3 in DNA: TGTGCCAGCGGGTGTGGGGGGCTAGGCACTGAAGCTTTCTTT. Translation: CASGCGGLGTEAFF.

This clonotype appeared a single time. The chain uses TRBV7-9 and TRBJ2-1; 10 bases are a match to TRBD2. This CDR3 is built from 17 residues. With V trimmed by 5 bases and J by 2 bases, 9 bases remained unmatched. Germline V gene lookup returns CDR1 SEHNR and CDR2 FQNEAQ (reference sequence). The CDR3 spells CASSPRGSGRAYNEQFF. The CDR3 DNA reads TGTGCCAGCAGCCCTCGCGGCAGCGGGAGGGCCTACAATGAGCAGTTCTTC.

The rearrangement links TRBV9 to TRBJ2-7; 10 nucleotides match TRBD1. J lost 5 bases, V lost 3 bases, and 8 bases had no gene match. The CDR3 has 15 residues. The germline gives CDR1 SGDLS, CDR2 YYNGEE. The CDR3 DNA sequence: TGTGCCAGCAGCGCCACCGGGACAGGGGACCACGAGCAGTACTTC. This translates into CASSATGTGDHEQYF. The variable domain in full, completed from reference TRBV9 and TRBJ2-7, reads DSGVTQTPKHLITATGQRVTLRCSPRSGDLSVYWYQQSLDQGLQFLIQYYNGEERAKGNILERFSAQQFPDLHSELNLSSLELGDSALYFCASSATGTGDHEQYFGPGTRLTVT.

This clonotype has a count of ten or more. The chain employs TRBV28 and TRBJ1-4; D not certain. The V gene lost 6 bases and the J gene lost 8 bases, with 19 bases spanning the gap. This CDR3 contains 15 residues. Germline V gives CDR1 MDHEN, CDR2 SYDVKM. The CDR3: CASSLRRVSIEKLFF. In DNA form, the CDR3 reads TGTGCCAGCAGCCTCAGGAGGGTTTCCATCGAAAAACTGTTTTTT.

The gene calls are TRBV5-4 and TRBJ2-5; a weak D match, TRBD1 (5 bases). The CDR3 consists of 14 residues. The V and J ends lost 4 bases and 2 bases respectively, with 12 bases between them. The germline CDR1 and CDR2 sequences are SGHNT and YYREEE (reference sequence). CDR3: CASSRTQGQETQYF. CDR3 nucleotides: TGTGCCAGCAGCCGGACGCAGGGTCAAGAGACCCAGTACTTC.

This clonotype appeared many times. V gene TRBV12-3 or TRBV12-4 combines with J gene TRBJ1-4; D gene ambiguous. Trimming left V 2 bases short and J 8 bases short, with 9 bases between. The length of the CDR3 is 13 residues. The CDR3 region is CASSLRATEKLFF. CDR3 DNA sequence: TGTGCCAGCAGTTTACGGGCCACGGAAAAACTGTTTTTT.

This clonotype was picked up many times. The CDR3 DNA sequence: TGTGCCAGCAGCTTTTCGGGGGGGGGATCCTACGAGCAGTACTTC. Amino acid sequence: CASSFSGGGSYEQYF. This chain joins TRBV28 and TRBJ2-7; 8 bases are a match to TRBD2. The CDR3 covers 15 residues. CDR1 and CDR2 from the germline V gene are MDHEN and SYDVKM. V trimming: 6 bases; J trimming: 1 base; junction bases outside the gene matches: 8.

The chain links TRBV3-1 to TRBJ1-5; weak D call: TRBD1 (5 bases). V lost 0 bases and J 0 bases, leaving 9 bases between the germline ends. Germline lookup yields CDR1 LGHDT and CDR2 YNNKEL (reference sequence). The CDR3 is 16 amino acids. CDR3 DNA: TGTGCCAGCAGCCAAGATCAAGGGACTAGCAATCAGCCCCAGCATTTT. It codes for CASSQDQGTSNQPQHF.

This clonotype was counted only a few times. Given a much more abundant clone one base away, this may be a read error. This chain links TRBV29-1 with TRBJ2-5; 7 bases agree with TRBD1. Germline V gives CDR1 SQVTM, CDR2 ANQGSEA. This CDR3 is 13 amino acids long. The CDR3 region has the DNA TGCAGCCCAGAGTGGGGACAGCAAGAGACCCGGTACTTC. Translated: CSPEWGQQETRYF.

This clonotype was seen at least ten times. The CDR3 nucleotides are TGCAGTGCCCCCACCGGGACAGCGAACACTGAAGCTTTCTTT. Translation gives CSAPTGTANTEAFF. The gene calls are TRBV20-1 and TRBJ1-1, with 7 positions matching TRBD1. V shed 6 bases and J 1 base; nucleotides not matched to a gene: 8. CDR1 DFQATT and CDR2 SNEGSKA come from the germline V gene (reference sequence). CDR3 length: 14 residues.

The sample holds many counts of this clonotype. The chain uses TRBV28 and TRBJ2-4; 7 bases match TRBD1. Germline assignment: CDR1 MDHEN and CDR2 SYDVKM. CDR3 length: 17 amino acids. Trimming cost V 1 base and J 3 bases; bases outside gene matches: 9. This chain's CDR3 is CASSLYPGQNIKNIQYF. CDR3 nucleotides: TGTGCCAGCAGTTTATACCCGGGACAGAATATCAAAAACATTCAGTACTTC.

A single count supports this clonotype. The chain is built from TRBV3-1 and TRBJ2-2; 11 bases agree with TRBD2. The V and J ends lost 3 bases and 0 bases, in that order; junction bases with no gene match: 6. Germline assignment: CDR1 LGHDT and CDR2 YNNKEL (reference sequence). This CDR3 spans 18 amino acids. In DNA, the CDR3 is TGTGCCAGCAGCCAGAGGGGGACTAGCGGCCCGAACACCGGGGAGCTGTTTTTT. It encodes CASSQRGTSGPNTGELFF. Full variable domain (outside the CDR3, taken from reference TRBV3-1 and TRBJ2-2): DTAVSQTPKYLVTQMGNDKSIKCEQNLGHDTMYWYKQDSKKFLKIMFSYNNKELIINETVPNRFSPKSPDKAHLNLHINSLELGDSAVYFCASSQRGTSGPNTGELFFGEGSRLTVL.

This rearrangement joins TRBV9 to TRBJ1-4; D is uncertain. Germline lookup yields CDR1 SGDLS and CDR2 YYNGEE. The CDR3 covers 15 residues. Trimming removed 5 bases from V and 5 bases from J, with 16 bases in between. CDR3 bases: TGTGCCAGCAGTGACCCGGGGAGAGACAATGAAAAACTGTTTTTT. This gives the protein CASSDPGRDNEKLFF.

At least ten counts were recorded for this clonotype. The rearrangement links TRBV20-1 to TRBJ2-7; D is unresolved. Germline CDR1 and CDR2: DFQATT and SNEGSKA (reference sequence). The CDR3 is made up of 13 amino acids. V was shortened by 6 bases and J by 2 bases, with 14 bases between the two germline ends. CDR3 sequence reads: CSAVRIVPYEQYF. CDR3 nucleotides: TGCAGTGCGGTGCGGATCGTCCCCTACGAGCAGTACTTC.